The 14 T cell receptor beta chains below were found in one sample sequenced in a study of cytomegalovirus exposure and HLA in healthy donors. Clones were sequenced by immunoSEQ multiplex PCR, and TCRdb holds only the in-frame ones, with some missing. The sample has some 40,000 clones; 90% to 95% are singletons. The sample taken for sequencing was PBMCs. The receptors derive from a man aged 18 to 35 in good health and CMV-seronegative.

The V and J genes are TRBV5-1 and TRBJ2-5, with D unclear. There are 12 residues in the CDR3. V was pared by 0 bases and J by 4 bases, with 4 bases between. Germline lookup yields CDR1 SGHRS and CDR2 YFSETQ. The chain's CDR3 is CASSLALETQYF. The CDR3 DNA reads TGCGCCAGCAGCTTGGCCTTAGAGACCCAGTACTTC. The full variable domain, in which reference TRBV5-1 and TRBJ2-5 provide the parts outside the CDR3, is KAGVTQTPRYLIKTRGQQVTLSCSPISGHRSVSWYQQTPGQGLQFLFEYFSETQRNKGNFPGRFSGRQFSNSRSEMNVSTLELGDSALYLCASSLALETQYFGPGTRLLVL.

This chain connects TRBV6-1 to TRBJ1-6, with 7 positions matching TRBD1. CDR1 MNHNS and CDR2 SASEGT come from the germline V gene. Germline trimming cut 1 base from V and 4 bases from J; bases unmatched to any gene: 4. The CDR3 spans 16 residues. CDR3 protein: CASSEDGTEYNSPLHF. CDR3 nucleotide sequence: TGTGCCAGCAGTGAAGACGGGACAGAGTATAATTCACCCCTCCACTTT.

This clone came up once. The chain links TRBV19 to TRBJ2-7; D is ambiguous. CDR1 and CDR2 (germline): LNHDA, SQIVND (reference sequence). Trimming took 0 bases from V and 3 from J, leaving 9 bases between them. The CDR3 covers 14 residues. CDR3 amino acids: CASSIDETSYEQYF. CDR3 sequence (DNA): TGTGCCAGTAGTATAGATGAAACAAGCTACGAGCAGTACTTC.

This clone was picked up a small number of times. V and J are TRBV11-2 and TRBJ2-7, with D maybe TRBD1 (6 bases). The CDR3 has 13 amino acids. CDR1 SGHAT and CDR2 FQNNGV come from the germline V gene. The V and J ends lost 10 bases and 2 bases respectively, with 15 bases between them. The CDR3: CATSGDPTYEQYF. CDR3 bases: TGTGCCACTTCAGGGGACCCTACCTACGAGCAGTACTTC.

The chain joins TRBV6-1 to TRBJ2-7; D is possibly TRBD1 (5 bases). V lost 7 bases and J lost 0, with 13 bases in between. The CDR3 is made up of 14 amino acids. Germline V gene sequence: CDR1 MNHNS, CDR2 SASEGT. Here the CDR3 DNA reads TGTGCCAGCACTCCTCAGGGCCCCTCCTACGAGCAGTACTTC. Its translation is CASTPQGPSYEQYF.

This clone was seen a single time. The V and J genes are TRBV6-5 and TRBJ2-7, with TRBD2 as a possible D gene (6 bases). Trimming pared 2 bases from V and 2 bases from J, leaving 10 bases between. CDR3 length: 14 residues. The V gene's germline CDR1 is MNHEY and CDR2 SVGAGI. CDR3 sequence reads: CASSYGPGAYEQYF. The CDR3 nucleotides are TGTGCCAGCAGTTACGGCCCGGGAGCCTACGAGCAGTACTTC.

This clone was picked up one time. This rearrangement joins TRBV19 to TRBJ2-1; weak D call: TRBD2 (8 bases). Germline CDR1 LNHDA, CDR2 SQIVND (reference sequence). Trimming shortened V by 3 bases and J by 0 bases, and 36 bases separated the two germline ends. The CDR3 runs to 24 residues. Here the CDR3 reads CASSIPGVRGGLVVTSSSYNEQFF. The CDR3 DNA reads TGTGCCAGTAGTATCCCCGGTGTCAGGGGGGGACTAGTGGTGACTTCAAGCTCCTACAATGAGCAGTTCTTC.

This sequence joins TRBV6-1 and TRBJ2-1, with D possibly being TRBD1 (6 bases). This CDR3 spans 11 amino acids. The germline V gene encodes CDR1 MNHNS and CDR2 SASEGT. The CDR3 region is CAAGDPNEQFF. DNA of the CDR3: TGTGCTGCAGGGGACCCCAATGAGCAGTTCTTC.

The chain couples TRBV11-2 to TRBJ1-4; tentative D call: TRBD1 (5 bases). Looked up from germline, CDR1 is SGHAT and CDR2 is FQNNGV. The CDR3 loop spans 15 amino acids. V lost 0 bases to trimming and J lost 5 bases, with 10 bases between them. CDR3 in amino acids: CASSLDRAGNEKLFF. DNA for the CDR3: TGTGCCAGCAGCTTAGATAGGGCAGGGAATGAAAAACTGTTTTTT.

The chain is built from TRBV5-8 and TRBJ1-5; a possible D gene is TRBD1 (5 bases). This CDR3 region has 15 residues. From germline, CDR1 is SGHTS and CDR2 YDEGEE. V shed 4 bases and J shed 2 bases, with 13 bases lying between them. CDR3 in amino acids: CASSQAGSGNQPQHF. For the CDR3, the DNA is TGTGCCAGCAGCCAGGCAGGGTCTGGCAATCAGCCCCAGCATTTT.

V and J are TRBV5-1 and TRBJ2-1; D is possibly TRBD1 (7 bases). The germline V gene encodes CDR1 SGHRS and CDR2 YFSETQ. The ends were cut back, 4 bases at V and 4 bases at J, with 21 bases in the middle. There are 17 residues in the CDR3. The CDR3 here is CASSQGGQAGYYNEQFF. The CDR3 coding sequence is TGCGCCAGCAGCCAGGGAGGACAGGCGGGGTATTACAATGAGCAGTTCTTC.

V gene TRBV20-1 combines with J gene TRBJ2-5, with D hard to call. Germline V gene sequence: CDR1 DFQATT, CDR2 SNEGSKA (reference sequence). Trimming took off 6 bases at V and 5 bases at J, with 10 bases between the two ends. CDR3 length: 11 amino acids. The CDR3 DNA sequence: TGCAGTGCCCCTAACCCTGAGACCCAGTACTTC. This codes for CSAPNPETQYF.

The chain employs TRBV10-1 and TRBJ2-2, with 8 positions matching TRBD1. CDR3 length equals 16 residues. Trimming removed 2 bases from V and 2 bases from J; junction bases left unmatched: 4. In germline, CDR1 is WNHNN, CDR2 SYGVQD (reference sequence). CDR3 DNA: TGCGCCAGCAGTGAGAGGACAGGGTTAAACACCGGGGAGCTGTTTTTT. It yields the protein CASSERTGLNTGELFF.

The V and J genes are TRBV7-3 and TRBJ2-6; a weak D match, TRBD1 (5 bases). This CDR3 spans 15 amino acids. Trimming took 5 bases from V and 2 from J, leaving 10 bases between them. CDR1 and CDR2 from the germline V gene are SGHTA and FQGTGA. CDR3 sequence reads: CASSTDSPGANVLTF. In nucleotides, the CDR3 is TGTGCCAGCAGCACAGACAGCCCTGGGGCCAACGTCCTGACTTTC.